The entry below gives a single T cell receptor beta chain sequence along with its context. As yet, its antigen is unknown. This entry comes from a study of T cells in tuberculosis. Study outcomes and limitations: GEM motif frequencies gave around 67% accuracy; the GMM repertoire gave 80% to 90%. Smaller alpha distances in active tuberculosis partly reflected shorter CDR3-alpha lengths. Smaller distances to GMM-specific TCRs suggested their expansion in active tuberculosis.

Time point noted: new active TB diagnosis, blood taken before or within 7 days of starting treatment. CDR3 length: 14 residues. The V and J ends lost 0 bases and 5 bases respectively, with 11 bases between them. The germline CDR1 and CDR2 sequences are SGDLS and YYNGEE. Using immunoSEQ multiplex PCR, the repertoire was profiled, and TCRdb retains in-frame clones only, with some absent. This sample carries over 30,000 clones, nearly 90% of them seen once, and the ten largest clones take 5.4%. The sample in question was PBMCs, obtained at tuberculosis diagnosis. The sequence was collected from an adult with tuberculosis. The rearrangement links TRBV9 to TRBJ2-5; TRBD2 is a possible D gene (5 bases). The CDR3 reads CASSVATGWETQYF. Here the CDR3 DNA reads TGTGCCAGCAGCGTAGCTACGGGGTGGGAGACCCAGTACTTC.